The 3 T cell receptor beta chains listed next were all sequenced from one sample in a study of OX40 agonist ivuxolimab in advanced cancers. The library was prepared using the immunoSEQ multiplex PCR assay. TCRdb took this table from immuneACCESS and kept in-frame rearrangements with V and J called. Such tables lack part of the clones; where checked against another copy, unresolved V genes explain under half of the gap, and the rest is unexplained. This sample lists 70,000 or so clones; roughly 90% were detected once. Jointly, the top ten make up under 10% of the sample. The specimen was CD4+ or CD8+ T cells sorted from blood, collected in a trial of the OX40 agonist ivuxolimab. These receptors originate from an adult with an advanced solid tumor such as melanoma, head and neck, liver or kidney cancer.

The chain has TRBV29-1 and TRBJ2-5; tentative D call: TRBD1 (5 bases). This CDR3 spans 12 amino acids. V gave up 0 bases and J gave up 6 bases, with 8 bases separating them. Germline V CDR1 and CDR2: SQVTM, ANQGSEA. The CDR3 DNA reads as TGCAGCGTTGAAGACAGGGCAAAGACCCAGTACTTC. It yields the protein CSVEDRAKTQYF.

The chain links TRBV11-2 to TRBJ2-7; 8 bases are a match to TRBD1. Germline CDR1 SGHAT, CDR2 FQNNGV. The length of the CDR3 is 16 residues. V lost 4 bases to trimming and J lost 7 bases; unmatched junction nucleotides: 15. The CDR3 here is CASSSGFWTGTSEQYF. CDR3 nucleotide sequence: TGTGCCAGCAGCTCTGGGTTTTGGACAGGGACCTCGGAGCAGTACTTC.

The chain is built from TRBV5-1 and TRBJ1-2; 7 bases match TRBD1. Trimming removed 4 bases from V and 7 bases from J; junction bases left unmatched: 16. CDR1 is SGHRS and CDR2 is YFSETQ in the germline V gene. The CDR3 consists of 16 residues. CDR3 protein: CASSPTTGWRQGGYTF. CDR3 DNA: TGCGCCAGCAGCCCAACGACAGGGTGGCGCCAGGGTGGCTACACCTTC.